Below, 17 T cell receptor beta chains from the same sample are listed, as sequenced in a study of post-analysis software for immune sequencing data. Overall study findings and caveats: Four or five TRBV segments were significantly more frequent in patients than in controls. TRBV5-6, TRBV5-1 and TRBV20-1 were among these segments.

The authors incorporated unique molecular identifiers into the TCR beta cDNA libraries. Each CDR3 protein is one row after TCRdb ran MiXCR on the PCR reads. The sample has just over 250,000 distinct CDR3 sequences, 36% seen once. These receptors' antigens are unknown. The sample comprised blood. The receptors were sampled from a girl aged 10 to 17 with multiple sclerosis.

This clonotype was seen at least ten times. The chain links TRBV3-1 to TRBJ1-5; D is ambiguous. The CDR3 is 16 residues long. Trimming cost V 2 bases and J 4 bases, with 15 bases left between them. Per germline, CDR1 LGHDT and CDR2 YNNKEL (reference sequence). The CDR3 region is CASSQLEGMDNQPQHF. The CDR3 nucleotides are TGTGCCAGCAGCCAATTGGAAGGGATGGATAATCAGCCCCAGCATTTT.

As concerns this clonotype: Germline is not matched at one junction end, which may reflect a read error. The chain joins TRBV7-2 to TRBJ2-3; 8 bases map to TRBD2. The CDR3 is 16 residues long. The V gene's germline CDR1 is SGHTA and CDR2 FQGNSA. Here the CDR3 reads CAGSASAGGGTDMQYF. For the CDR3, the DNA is TGTGCCGGCAGCGCAAGCGCGGGGGGTGGCACAGATATGCAGTATTTT.

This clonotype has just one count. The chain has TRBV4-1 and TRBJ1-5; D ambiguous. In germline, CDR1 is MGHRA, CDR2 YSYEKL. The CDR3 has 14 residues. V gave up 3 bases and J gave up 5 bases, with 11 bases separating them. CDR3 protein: CASSQWITDQPQHF. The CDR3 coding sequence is TGCGCCAGCAGCCAGTGGATTACCGATCAGCCCCAGCATTTT.

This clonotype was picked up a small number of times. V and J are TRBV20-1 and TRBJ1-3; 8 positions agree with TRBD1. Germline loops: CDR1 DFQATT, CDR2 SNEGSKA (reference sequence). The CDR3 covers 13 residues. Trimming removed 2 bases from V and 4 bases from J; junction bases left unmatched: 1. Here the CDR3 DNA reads TGCAGTGCTAGACGGACAGGGGGAAACACCATATATTTT. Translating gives CSARRTGGNTIYF.

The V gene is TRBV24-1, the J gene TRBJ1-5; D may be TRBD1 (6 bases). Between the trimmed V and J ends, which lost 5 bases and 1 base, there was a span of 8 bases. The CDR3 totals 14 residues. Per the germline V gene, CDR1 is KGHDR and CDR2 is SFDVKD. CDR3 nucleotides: TGTGCCACCAGTGCAGGACAGAGCAATCAGCCCCAGCATTTT. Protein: CATSAGQSNQPQHF.

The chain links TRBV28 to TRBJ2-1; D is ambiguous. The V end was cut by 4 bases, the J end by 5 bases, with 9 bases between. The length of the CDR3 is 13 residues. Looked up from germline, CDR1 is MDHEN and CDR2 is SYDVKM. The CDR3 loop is CASSSADHNEQFF. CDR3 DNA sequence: TGTGCCAGCAGTTCGGCTGACCACAATGAGCAGTTCTTC.

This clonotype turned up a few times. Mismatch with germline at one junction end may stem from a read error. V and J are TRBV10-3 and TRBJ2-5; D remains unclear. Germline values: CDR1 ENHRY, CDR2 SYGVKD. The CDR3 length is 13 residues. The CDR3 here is CAISESTQEAQYF. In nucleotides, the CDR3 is TGTGCCATCAGTGAGTCGACACAAGAGGCCCAGTACTTC.

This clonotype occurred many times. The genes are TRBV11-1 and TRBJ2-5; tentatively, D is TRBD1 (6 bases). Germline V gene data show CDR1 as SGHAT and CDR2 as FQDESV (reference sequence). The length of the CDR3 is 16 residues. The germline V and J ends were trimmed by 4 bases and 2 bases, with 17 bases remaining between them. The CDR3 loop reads CASSSRVYREQETQYF. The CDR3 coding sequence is TGTGCCAGCAGCTCCCGAGTGTACAGGGAACAAGAGACCCAGTACTTC.

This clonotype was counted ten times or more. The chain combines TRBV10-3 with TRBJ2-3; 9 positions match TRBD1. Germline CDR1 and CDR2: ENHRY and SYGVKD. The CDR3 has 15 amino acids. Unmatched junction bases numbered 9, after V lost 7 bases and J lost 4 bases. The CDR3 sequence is CAINSLTGGADTQYF. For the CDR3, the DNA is TGTGCCATCAATTCTCTAACAGGGGGCGCAGATACGCAGTATTTT.

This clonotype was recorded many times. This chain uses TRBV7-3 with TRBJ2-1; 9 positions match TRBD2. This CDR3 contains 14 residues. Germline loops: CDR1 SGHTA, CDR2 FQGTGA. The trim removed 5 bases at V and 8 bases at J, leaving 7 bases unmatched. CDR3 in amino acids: CASSPGLANDEQFF. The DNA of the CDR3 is TGTGCCAGCAGCCCGGGACTAGCAAACGATGAGCAGTTCTTC.

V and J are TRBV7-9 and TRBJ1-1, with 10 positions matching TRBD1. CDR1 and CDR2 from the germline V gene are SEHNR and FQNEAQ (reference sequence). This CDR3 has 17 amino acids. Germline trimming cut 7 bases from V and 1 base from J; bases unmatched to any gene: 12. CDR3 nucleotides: TGTGCCAGCACCGCCGGGTGGGACAGGGGACAGAACACTGAAGCTTTCTTT. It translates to CASTAGWDRGQNTEAFF.

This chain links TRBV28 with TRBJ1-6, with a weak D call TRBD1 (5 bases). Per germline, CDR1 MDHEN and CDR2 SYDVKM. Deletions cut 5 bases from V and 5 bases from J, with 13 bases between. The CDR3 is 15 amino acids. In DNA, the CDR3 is TGTGCCAGCAGTCCCAGGGTCAGGAATAATTCACCCCTCCACTTT. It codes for CASSPRVRNNSPLHF.

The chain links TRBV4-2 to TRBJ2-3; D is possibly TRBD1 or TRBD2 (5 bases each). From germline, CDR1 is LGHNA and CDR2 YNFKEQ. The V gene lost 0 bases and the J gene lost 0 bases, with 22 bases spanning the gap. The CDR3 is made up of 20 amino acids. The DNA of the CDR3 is TGTGCCAGCAGCCAAGATCGACCCACGGCGACCGGGGCTAGCACAGATACGCAGTATTTT. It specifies CASSQDRPTATGASTDTQYF.

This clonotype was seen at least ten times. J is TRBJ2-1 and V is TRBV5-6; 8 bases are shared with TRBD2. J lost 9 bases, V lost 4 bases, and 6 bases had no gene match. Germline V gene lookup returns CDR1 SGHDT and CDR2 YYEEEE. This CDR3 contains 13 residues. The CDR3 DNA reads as TGTGCCAGCAGCCCTGTAGCGGGGATTGAGCAGTTCTTC. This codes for CASSPVAGIEQFF.

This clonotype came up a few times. CDR3 DNA sequence: TGCAGTGCTAGAGAGGGGGACAGGGGGCCCGCAACTAATGAAAAACTGTTTTTT. Its translation: CSAREGDRGPATNEKLFF. The chain combines TRBV20-1 with TRBJ1-4, with 12 bases lining up with TRBD1. V dropped 0 bases and J dropped 0; count of bases not matched to a gene: 5. Germline V gives CDR1 DFQATT, CDR2 SNEGSKA (reference sequence). The CDR3 is made up of 18 amino acids.

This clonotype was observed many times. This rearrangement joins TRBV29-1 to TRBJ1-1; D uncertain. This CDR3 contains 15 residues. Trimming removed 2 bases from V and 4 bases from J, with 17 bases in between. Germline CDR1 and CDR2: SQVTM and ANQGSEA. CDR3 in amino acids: CSVERAGVGSTEAFF. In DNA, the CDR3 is TGCAGCGTTGAAAGGGCAGGAGTTGGTTCCACTGAAGCTTTCTTT.

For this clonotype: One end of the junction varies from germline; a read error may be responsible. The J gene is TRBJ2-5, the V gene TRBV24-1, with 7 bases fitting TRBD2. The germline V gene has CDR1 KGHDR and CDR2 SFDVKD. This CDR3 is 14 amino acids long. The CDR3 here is CAASISSGQETQYF. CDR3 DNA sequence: TGTGCCGCCAGTATATCTAGCGGCCAAGAGACCCAGTACTTC.